This TCR beta chain was recovered during a study of blood T cells in healthy people across ages. This clonotype turned up a few times. V lost 2 bases and J lost 6, with 6 bases in between. The CDR3 loop spans 12 amino acids. The germline V gene has CDR1 MDHEN and CDR2 SYDVKM. The use of a sample-barcoded 5' primer and a J-beta primer mix characterized a second PCR of roughly 6 to 11 cycles. TCRdb fed the 5' RACE reads into MiXCR, producing one record per CDR3 protein. The table records 750,000 to 950,000 distinct CDR3 sequences, 25% to 35% of them present only once. In addition, the sample was reused for a study of T cells of mothers and their children.

Input material: blood. The V call is TRBV28, the J call TRBJ2-3; D gene ambiguous. The clonotype was recovered from a woman in her thirties or forties in good health. The CDR3 sequence: CASSLRVDTQYF. The CDR3 DNA sequence: TGTGCCAGCAGTTTAAGAGTGGATACGCAGTATTTT.